These 27 T cell receptor beta chains were sequenced from one sample in a study of shared clonotypes between healthy human individuals. Measured with immunoSEQ multiplex PCR; TCRdb has only the in-frame clones, and not every one. The sample consists of about 1.5 million clones, about 96% of them appearing once. Sequenced sample: naive CD4+ T cells sorted from blood. As for subset: CD45RA+ positively selected. The origin of the receptors is a man aged 30 to 45 in good health.

This clone was picked up one time. The chain employs TRBV2 and TRBJ2-1, with a weak D call TRBD1 (6 bases). Germline CDR1 and CDR2: SNHLY and FYNNEI. The V end lost 4 bases, the J end lost 10 bases, and 17 bases lay between the germline ends. The CDR3 sequence is 14 residues long. CDR3: CASSVPRGTREQFF. The CDR3 DNA is TGTGCCAGCAGTGTCCCCCGTGGGACAAGAGAGCAGTTCTTC. Full variable domain (missing parts from reference TRBV2 and TRBJ2-1): EPEVTQTPSHQVTQMGQEVILRCVPISNHLYFYWYRQILGQKVEFLVSFYNNEISEKSEIFDDQFSVERPDGSNFTLKIRSTKLEDSAMYFCASSVPRGTREQFFGPGTRLTVL.

This chain joins TRBV18 and TRBJ2-1, with D maybe TRBD2 (5 bases). From germline, CDR1 is KGHSH and CDR2 LQKENI. Trimming stripped 0 bases from V and 8 bases from J, with 11 bases between. The CDR3 length is 14 residues. CDR3 nucleotides: TGTGCCAGCTCACCACCCGCGGTGAGGGATGAGCAGTTCTTC. Translating gives CASSPPAVRDEQFF.

The chain carries TRBV6-1 and TRBJ2-2; 7 bases are shared with TRBD2. The CDR3 has 17 residues. J lost 4 bases, V lost 0 bases, and 8 bases had no gene match. Germline values: CDR1 MNHNS, CDR2 SASEGT. The CDR3 spells CASSEAGGSFLTGELFF. The CDR3 nucleotides read TGTGCCAGCAGTGAAGCAGGCGGGAGCTTTCTCACCGGGGAGCTGTTTTTT.

The V gene is TRBV15, the J gene TRBJ1-5; D may be TRBD1 (5 bases). V was trimmed by 0 bases and J by 6 bases, leaving 21 bases between them. The germline V gene encodes CDR1 LNHNV and CDR2 YYDKDF (reference sequence). CDR3 size: 18 residues. The CDR3 DNA is TGTGCCACCAGCAGAGATTTTGGACCGAAACCTAGGGGTCAGCCCCAGCATTTT. Its protein is CATSRDFGPKPRGQPQHF. Full variable domain (rest looked up from reference TRBV15 and TRBJ1-5): DAMVIQNPRYQVTQFGKPVTLSCSQTLNHNVMYWYQQKSSQAPKLLFHYYDKDFNNEADTPDNFQSRRPNTSFCFLDIRSPGLGDTAMYLCATSRDFGPKPRGQPQHFGDGTRLSIL.

J is TRBJ1-3 and V is TRBV9, with D uncertain. The CDR3 consists of 13 residues. Looked up from germline, CDR1 is SGDLS and CDR2 is YYNGEE. V gave up 4 bases and J gave up 0 bases, with 5 bases separating them. The CDR3 loop is CASSPYSGNTIYF. Written as DNA, the CDR3 is TGTGCCAGCAGCCCGTACTCTGGAAACACCATATATTTT.

V and J are TRBV29-1 and TRBJ2-1; 7 bases line up with TRBD1. The CDR3 is 11 residues long. The germline gives CDR1 SQVTM, CDR2 ANQGSEA. Trimming removed 8 bases from V and 5 bases from J; junction bases left unmatched: 3. The CDR3 DNA reads as TGCAGCCTAAGGGGGCACAATGAGCAGTTCTTC. Its protein is CSLRGHNEQFF.

The chain uses TRBV7-9 and TRBJ2-5, with TRBD2 matching 7 bases. With 1 base clipped from V and 1 base from J, the junction kept 6 bases outside the gene matches. The CDR3 is 16 residues long. The V gene's germline CDR1 is SEHNR and CDR2 FQNEAQ (reference sequence). The CDR3 DNA sequence: TGTGCCAGCAGCTTAGGGGCGGGAGCACCCCAAGAGACCCAGTACTTC. This translates into CASSLGAGAPQETQYF.

The rearrangement uses TRBV5-4 and TRBJ2-7; 12 bases agree with TRBD1. With 5 bases clipped from V and 3 bases from J, the junction kept 6 bases outside the gene matches. This CDR3 is built from 15 residues. CDR1 is SGHNT, CDR2 YYREEE, per germline (reference sequence). Here the CDR3 DNA reads TGTGCCAGCAGGTCGGGGACAGGGGGCAGCTACGAGCAGTACTTC. Its protein is CASRSGTGGSYEQYF.

The rearrangement joins TRBV19 to TRBJ2-1; 7 bases agree with TRBD2. Germline V CDR1 and CDR2: LNHDA, SQIVND (reference sequence). V was clipped by 4 bases and J by 0 bases; unmatched bases: 3. This CDR3 has 15 amino acids. For the CDR3, the DNA is TGTGCCAGTAGTACGCGGGAGAGCTCCTACAATGAGCAGTTCTTC. This codes for CASSTRESSYNEQFF.

A single count supports this clone. The chain uses TRBV5-8 and TRBJ2-2; D unresolved. The germline V gene encodes CDR1 SGHTS and CDR2 YDEGEE. The CDR3 has 18 residues. V dropped 2 bases and J dropped 2 bases, with 19 bases sitting between them. CDR3 nucleotide sequence: TGTGCCAGCAGCTTTATCCTCAATGACGGGCCCAACACCGGGGAGCTGTTTTTT. This translates into CASSFILNDGPNTGELFF. The full variable domain, its missing parts supplied by reference TRBV5-8 and TRBJ2-2, is EAGVTQSPTHLIKTRGQQATLRCSPISGHTSVYWYQQALGLGLQFLLWYDEGEERNRGNFPPRFSGRQFPNYSSELNVNALELEDSALYLCASSFILNDGPNTGELFFGEGSRLTVL.

The V call is TRBV6-5, the J call TRBJ1-4; TRBD1 might be the D (6 bases). The CDR3 is 14 residues long. Looked up from germline, CDR1 is MNHEY and CDR2 is SVGAGI. Trimming shortened V by 2 bases and J by 7 bases, and 11 bases separated the two germline ends. The CDR3 protein is CASSYDRRGEKLFF. The CDR3 DNA sequence: TGTGCCAGCAGTTACGACAGGAGGGGTGAAAAACTGTTTTTT.

This clone was seen just once. V usage is TRBV18 and J usage is TRBJ2-7; D unresolved. Germline-derived CDR1 and CDR2 are KGHSH and LQKENI. The CDR3 runs to 16 residues. Trimming removed 3 bases from V and 6 bases from J, with 21 bases in between. Written as DNA, the CDR3 is TGTGCCAGCTCACCTCCTGGGGTAACTGCACCTCTCGAGCAGTACTTC. It is translated as CASSPPGVTAPLEQYF. Variable domain in full (rest from reference TRBV18 and TRBJ2-7): NAGVMQNPRHLVRRRGQEARLRCSPMKGHSHVYWYRQLPEEGLKFMVYLQKENIIDESGMPKERFSAEFPKEGPSILRIQQVVRGDSAAYFCASSPPGVTAPLEQYFGPGTRLTVT.

The V and J genes are TRBV4-1 and TRBJ1-5; 7 bases align to TRBD1. V lost 3 bases and J lost 3; bases outside the gene matches: 11. Germline V lookup: CDR1 MGHRA, CDR2 YSYEKL. The CDR3 sequence is 17 residues long. This CDR3 is CASSQHPEGTDNQPQHF. The CDR3 DNA reads TGCGCCAGCAGCCAGCACCCCGAGGGGACAGACAATCAGCCCCAGCATTTT.

Comment on this clone: Other DNA variants within this sample encode the same CDR3. The rearrangement links TRBV5-4 to TRBJ2-3; 14 bases match TRBD2. Germline assignment: CDR1 SGHNT and CDR2 YYREEE (reference sequence). The V segment lost 0 bases and the J segment 5 bases; nucleotides outside the gene matches: 2. There are 16 residues in the CDR3. CDR3 DNA sequence: TGTGCCAGCAGCTTGGGACTAGCGGGAGGGGAAGATACGCAGTATTTT. Its protein is CASSLGLAGGEDTQYF.

In its sample, this clone was seen once. The rearrangement uses TRBV10-2 and TRBJ2-3; no reliable D call. V was cut by 5 bases and J by 3 bases, with 3 bases left in between. Germline assignment: CDR1 WSHSY and CDR2 SAAADI. This CDR3 is built from 11 residues. The CDR3 nucleotides are TGCGCCAGCAGTCAAACAGATACGCAGTATTTT. This sequence encodes CASSQTDTQYF.

The chain joins TRBV10-1 to TRBJ2-1, with 11 bases fitting TRBD2. The length of the CDR3 is 18 residues. Germline-derived CDR1 and CDR2 are WNHNN and SYGVQD (reference sequence). Trimming cost V 0 bases and J 6 bases; bases outside gene matches: 10. The CDR3 region has the DNA TGCGCCAGCAGTGAGTCGGGACTAGCGGCCGTGCGCGGCAATGAGCAGTTCTTC. Its protein product is CASSESGLAAVRGNEQFF.

This chain joins TRBV28 and TRBJ1-1; D is ambiguous. With 3 bases removed from V and 4 bases from J, the gap between germline ends came to 18 bases. Germline V gene lookup returns CDR1 MDHEN and CDR2 SYDVKM. The CDR3 sequence is 16 residues long. CDR3 amino acids: CASSFRHRRVGTEAFF. In DNA form, the CDR3 reads TGTGCCAGCAGTTTCCGACATCGGAGGGTTGGCACTGAAGCTTTCTTT.

The rearrangement uses TRBV5-1 and TRBJ2-3; 12 bases map to TRBD2. This CDR3 is 15 amino acids long. J gave up 6 bases and V 5 bases, and 7 bases lay outside the gene matches. Germline loops: CDR1 SGHRS, CDR2 YFSETQ. Here the CDR3 DNA reads TGCGCCAGCAGGACTAGCGGGAGTCCCTTCGATACGCAGTATTTT. Translation gives CASRTSGSPFDTQYF.

This chain joins TRBV6-5 and TRBJ2-7, with D possibly being TRBD1 (6 bases). Trimming took 7 bases from V and 4 from J, leaving 11 bases between them. Germline CDR1 MNHEY, CDR2 SVGAGI. This CDR3 is 12 amino acids long. CDR3 bases: TGTGCCAGCAAGACAGGTTCGTACGAGCAGTACTTC. It translates to CASKTGSYEQYF.

The genes are TRBV18 and TRBJ1-2; weak D call: TRBD1 (6 bases). This CDR3 is built from 17 residues. The V gene's germline CDR1 is KGHSH and CDR2 LQKENI. V was cut by 4 bases and J by 3 bases, with 21 bases left in between. CDR3 protein: CASSLKFVQGEDYGYTF. CDR3 coding DNA: TGTGCCAGCTCACTAAAGTTCGTACAGGGCGAGGACTATGGCTACACCTTC.

V and J are TRBV18 and TRBJ2-1, with TRBD2 matching 15 bases. The length of the CDR3 is 16 residues. V gave up 6 bases and J gave up 7 bases; unmatched junction bases: 7. The germline gives CDR1 KGHSH, CDR2 LQKENI. CDR3 nucleotide sequence: TGTGCCAGCTCGCACGGGACTAGCGGGAGGTTGAATGAGCAGTTCTTC. Encoded protein: CASSHGTSGRLNEQFF. Full variable domain (rest looked up from reference TRBV18 and TRBJ2-1): NAGVMQNPRHLVRRRGQEARLRCSPMKGHSHVYWYRQLPEEGLKFMVYLQKENIIDESGMPKERFSAEFPKEGPSILRIQQVVRGDSAAYFCASSHGTSGRLNEQFFGPGTRLTVL.

The CDR3 here is CASSFDTAYEQYF. The CDR3 DNA reads as TGTGCCAGCAGCTTTGACACAGCCTACGAGCAGTACTTC. The rearrangement links TRBV9 to TRBJ2-7, with D unresolved. The germline V gene encodes CDR1 SGDLS and CDR2 YYNGEE. The length of the CDR3 is 13 residues. V was trimmed by 4 bases and J by 2 bases, leaving 10 bases between them.

The J gene is TRBJ1-2, the V gene TRBV10-3; no firm D call. V dropped 0 bases and J dropped 10 bases, with 9 bases sitting between them. The CDR3 totals 12 residues. Germline V gene data show CDR1 as ENHRY and CDR2 as SYGVKD. The CDR3: CAISESGNPYTF. The CDR3 coding sequence is TGTGCCATCAGTGAGTCGGGCAATCCCTACACCTTC.

The chain recombines TRBV6-5 with TRBJ1-5; the D gene is possibly TRBD1 (6 bases). V lost 5 bases to trimming and J lost 3 bases, with 11 bases between them. This CDR3 is 14 amino acids long. Germline V gene lookup returns CDR1 MNHEY and CDR2 SVGAGI. The CDR3 sequence is CASSRRQDNQPQHF. As DNA, the CDR3 is TGTGCCAGCAGTCGCCGACAGGACAATCAGCCCCAGCATTTT.

This clone was seen once. This chain links TRBV2 with TRBJ2-1, with a weak D call TRBD2 (5 bases). Per germline, CDR1 SNHLY and CDR2 FYNNEI. The CDR3 covers 15 residues. V was pared by 7 bases and J by 0 bases, with 13 bases between. CDR3 residues: CASTPPSNSYNEQFF. CDR3 sequence (DNA): TGTGCCAGCACCCCCCCTAGCAACTCCTACAATGAGCAGTTCTTC.

The chain is built from TRBV29-1 and TRBJ2-7; 12 bases map to TRBD1. Germline assignment: CDR1 SQVTM and CDR2 ANQGSEA. Trimming removed 5 bases from V and 3 bases from J; junction bases left unmatched: 5. This CDR3 has 14 residues. The CDR3 coding sequence is TGCAGCGTTTTCGGGACAGGGGGCCGCTACGAGCAGTACTTC. The encoded protein is CSVFGTGGRYEQYF.

The chain has TRBV7-9 and TRBJ2-7; no reliable D call. From germline, CDR1 is SEHNR and CDR2 FQNEAQ (reference sequence). V was trimmed by 2 bases and J by 5 bases, leaving 7 bases between them. CDR3 length equals 12 residues. The CDR3 bases are TGTGCCAGCAGCTTAAGTTTCGACGAGCAGTACTTC. Translating gives CASSLSFDEQYF. The variable domain in full, completed from reference TRBV7-9 and TRBJ2-7, reads DTGVSQNPRHKITKRGQNVTFRCDPISEHNRLYWYRQTLGQGPEFLTYFQNEAQLEKSRLLSDRFSAERPKGSFSTLEIQRTEQGDSAMYLCASSLSFDEQYFGPGTRLTVT.